This TCR beta chain was obtained from a study of blood T cells in healthy people across ages. Notes on the study in general: Aged donors had fewer naive CD4+ cells and lower diversity than long-lived donors.

Peripheral blood from each donor was collected in a volume of 8 to 10 milliliters. The CDR3 extends over 13 amino acids. Germline V lookup: CDR1 MNHEY, CDR2 SVGAGI. Then a second PCR, running roughly 7 to 11 cycles, was carried out with a sample-barcoded 5' primer and a J-beta primer mix. TCRdb re-analysed the 5' RACE reads in MiXCR, keeping a single row per CDR3 protein. The profile shows some 1 million distinct CDR3 sequences, roughly 45% of them singletons. With respect to this clonotype: Its antigen is currently unknown.

The gene calls are TRBV6-5 and TRBJ2-5, with TRBD2 matching over 7 bases. The closer fit of TRBJ2-7 to the DNA end suggests the J call may be wrong. The sequence was collected from an older woman in good health. Sequencing input: blood. The CDR3 here is CASSDDAGDEQYF. CDR3 in DNA: TGTGCCAGCAGTGACGATGCGGGAGACGAGCAGTACTTC.